Listed below are T cell receptor beta chains from one sample, sequenced in a study of beta chain features in type 1 diabetes. The table came from immunoSEQ multiplex PCR; TCRdb's copy has only in-frame clones and leaves some out. This sample yields about 360,000 clones, of which over 10% are seen a single time; around 0.02% belongs to the top ten. Material for sequencing was naive CD4+ T cells from blood. Receptors originate from a man aged 18 to 30 in good health. The CDR3 runs from the conserved cysteine through the conserved F or W. The D gene is left open where the match is weak. Size tells how often a clone was seen (once, few, many) or the class of an expanded clone, and some rows leave it out.

v_gene: TRBV4-2; abundance: few; j_gene: TRBJ2-3; d_gene: TRBD1; CDR3nt: TGTGCCAGCAGCCCAGGACAGGTACCAGATACGCAGTATTTT; CDR3aa: CASSPGQVPDTQYF
v_gene: TRBV30; abundance: few; j_gene: TRBJ1-5; d_gene: TRBD1; CDR3nt: TGTGCCTGGACATGGACAGGGATGGACCAGCCCCAGCATTTT; CDR3aa: CAWTWTGMDQPQHF
v_gene: TRBV28; abundance: few; j_gene: TRBJ1-5; d_gene: -; CDR3nt: TGTGCCAGCAGCCAGGAAGATCAGCCCCAGCATTTT; CDR3aa: CASSQEDQPQHF
v_gene: TRBV15; abundance: few; j_gene: TRBJ2-7; d_gene: -; CDR3nt: TGTGCCACCAGCAGAGATCAGGGCCTCCTCTACGAGCAGTACTTC; CDR3aa: CATSRDQGLLYEQYF
v_gene: TRBV19; abundance: few; j_gene: TRBJ1-6; d_gene: -; CDR3nt: TGTGCCAGTACCGCGGGACGGTATAATTCACCCCTCCACTTT; CDR3aa: CASTAGRYNSPLHF
v_gene: TRBV18; abundance: -; j_gene: TRBJ2-7; d_gene: TRBD2; CDR3nt: TGTGCCAGCTCACCACCGTCTAGCGGGAGATACGAGCAGTACTTC; CDR3aa: CASSPPSSGRYEQYF
v_gene: TRBV29-1; abundance: few; j_gene: TRBJ2-5; d_gene: -; CDR3nt: TGCAGCGTTGAAGTGACAGCTGGTTGGGAGACCCAGTACTTC; CDR3aa: CSVEVTAGWETQYF
v_gene: TRBV5-6; abundance: few; j_gene: TRBJ1-2; d_gene: -; CDR3nt: TGTGCCAGCAACGACTATCTTCTGGGGGCTGAATATGGCTACACCTTC; CDR3aa: CASNDYLLGAEYGYTF
v_gene: TRBV4-3; abundance: -; j_gene: TRBJ1-6; d_gene: -; CDR3nt: TGCGCCAGCAGCCAGAGACCCCCAGGGCAGGGACCCCTCCACTTT; CDR3aa: CASSQRPPGQGPLHF
v_gene: TRBV25-1; abundance: -; j_gene: TRBJ2-7; d_gene: TRBD1; CDR3nt: TGTGCCAGCAGCGGGGCCGGGACAGGCGGCGAGCAGTACTTC; CDR3aa: CASSGAGTGGEQYF
v_gene: TRBV6-4; abundance: few; j_gene: TRBJ1-2; d_gene: -; CDR3nt: TGTGCCAGCAGTGCGACAGGAGCTAACTATGGCTACACCTTC; CDR3aa: CASSATGANYGYTF
v_gene: TRBV7-3; abundance: -; j_gene: TRBJ1-1; d_gene: TRBD1; CDR3nt: TGTGCCAGCAGCCCATCACAGGGGAGGAACACTGAAGCTTTCTTT; CDR3aa: CASSPSQGRNTEAFF
v_gene: TRBV30; abundance: -; j_gene: TRBJ1-2; d_gene: -; CDR3nt: TGTGCCTGGAGTGTTCAGGATCTGGGCGGCTACACCTTC; CDR3aa: CAWSVQDLGGYTF
v_gene: TRBV7-8; abundance: -; j_gene: TRBJ1-1; d_gene: -; CDR3nt: TGTGCCAGCAGCTTAGTTTCGCGGAGTGAAGCTTTCTTT; CDR3aa: CASSLVSRSEAFF
v_gene: TRBV19; abundance: -; j_gene: TRBJ1-5; d_gene: -; CDR3nt: TGTGCCAGTAGTAAACAGAATTATCAGCCCCAGCATTTT; CDR3aa: CASSKQNYQPQHF
v_gene: TRBV18; abundance: -; j_gene: TRBJ2-1; d_gene: TRBD2; CDR3nt: TGTGCCAGCTCACCAAAGGCGGGGGGAACCTCCTACAATGAGCAGTTCTTC; CDR3aa: CASSPKAGGTSYNEQFF
v_gene: TRBV27; abundance: few; j_gene: TRBJ1-1; d_gene: -; CDR3nt: TGTGCCAGCACTACCGGACTGGGCACTGAAGCTTTCTTT; CDR3aa: CASTTGLGTEAFF
v_gene: TRBV29-1; abundance: few; j_gene: TRBJ1-1; d_gene: -; CDR3nt: TGCAGCGGGCGGGCCCGAGAGAACACTGAAGCTTTCTTT; CDR3aa: CSGRARENTEAFF